This TCR beta chain was captured by sequencing in a study of cytomegalovirus exposure and HLA in healthy donors. Whole-study context: Earlier findings included 90 million to 120 million unique TCR beta sequences obtained from about 170 million T cells. General study points: It was approximately 160 TCR beta chains that were listed as cytomegalovirus-associated. A prior analysis recorded that most TCR beta V segments were productive about 87% or about 30% of the time. Most TCR sequences were uncommon, yet certain public TCRs appeared in many donors.

CDR1 and CDR2 (germline): MNHEY, SMNVEV (reference sequence). Trimming cost V 4 bases and J 7 bases; bases outside gene matches: 9. CDR3 length equals 15 residues. Primers included in the PCR were 60 Vbeta and 13 Jbeta primers. Sequenced by immunoSEQ multiplex PCR; TCRdb stores in-frame clones only, minus some. Among more than 150,000 clones listed, over 80% were seen once. As for this clone: Its antigen is not known.

The sequenced material came from PBMCs. This TCR was sampled from a man aged 40-49 years in good health and CMV-seronegative. V usage is TRBV27 and J usage is TRBJ2-1; 8 nucleotides line up with TRBD1. The CDR3 bases are TGTGCCAGCAGTTCGTTCGGGACAGGAATGAATGAGCAGTTCTTC. Its translation: CASSSFGTGMNEQFF.